This T cell receptor (beta chain) derives from a study of chemoradiotherapy in HPV16-positive cancers. Repertoires were generated with immunoSEQ multiplex PCR, while TCRdb's copy carries only in-frame clones and drops some. This table has approximately 11,000 clones, 70% to 85% appearing once. CDR3 length equals 11 residues. In germline, CDR1 is LNHDA, CDR2 SQIVND (reference sequence). V was trimmed by 3 bases and J by 5 bases, leaving 5 bases between them. The receptor was isolated from a human donor with HPV-associated anogenital cancer. V usage is TRBV19 and J usage is TRBJ2-7; perhaps TRBD2 as D (5 bases). This material was acquired from a patient who underwent chemoradiotherapy. CDR3 DNA sequence: TGTGCCAGTAGTATTAGCGACGAGCAGTACTTC. Translation gives CASSISDEQYF. The full variable domain, with the rest looked up from reference TRBV19 and TRBJ2-7, is DGGITQSPKYLFRKEGQNVTLSCEQNLNHDAMYWYRQDPGQGLRLIYYSQIVNDFQKGDIAEGYSVSREKKESFPLTVTSAQKNPTAFYLCASSISDEQYFGPGTRLTVT.